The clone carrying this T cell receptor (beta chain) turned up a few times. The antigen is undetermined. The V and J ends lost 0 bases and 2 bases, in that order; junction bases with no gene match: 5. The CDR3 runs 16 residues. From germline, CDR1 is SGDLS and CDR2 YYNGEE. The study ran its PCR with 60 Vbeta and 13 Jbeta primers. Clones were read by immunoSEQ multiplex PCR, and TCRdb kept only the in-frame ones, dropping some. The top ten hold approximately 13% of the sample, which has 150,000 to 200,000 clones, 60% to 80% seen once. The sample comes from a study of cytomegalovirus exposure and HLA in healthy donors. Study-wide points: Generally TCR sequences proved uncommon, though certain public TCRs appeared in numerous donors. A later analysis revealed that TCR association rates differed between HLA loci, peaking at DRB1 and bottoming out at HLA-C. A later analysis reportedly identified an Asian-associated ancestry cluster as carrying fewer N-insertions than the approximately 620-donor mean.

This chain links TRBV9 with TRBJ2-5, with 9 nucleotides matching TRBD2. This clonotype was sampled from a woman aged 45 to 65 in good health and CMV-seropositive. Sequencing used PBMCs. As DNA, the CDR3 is TGTGCCAGCAGCGTAGAGGCTAGCGGGGTTCAAGAGACCCAGTACTTC. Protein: CASSVEASGVQETQYF. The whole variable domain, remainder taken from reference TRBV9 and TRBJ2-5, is DSGVTQTPKHLITATGQRVTLRCSPRSGDLSVYWYQQSLDQGLQFLIQYYNGEERAKGNILERFSAQQFPDLHSELNLSSLELGDSALYFCASSVEASGVQETQYFGPGTRLLVL.